The source of this T cell receptor (beta chain) is a study of blood T cell repertoires in COVID-19. Study as a whole: Material from acute and convalescent COVID-19 was sourced from the United States, Italy and Spain. The analysed material was cDNA or gDNA that came from T cells, B-cell-depleted T cells, or PBMCs.

CDR3 length: 15 amino acids. V lost 4 bases to trimming and J lost 9 bases, with 19 bases between them. Germline V lookup: CDR1 LGHNA, CDR2 YSLEER. In the original processing: Counts of nucleated cells, estimated from reference gene primer amplification, were obtained. The data were produced by immunoSEQ multiplex PCR, yet TCRdb's version contains in-frame clones alone and is incomplete. The V and J calls and clone size are taken from that table; D and trimming were inferred from the DNA. The sample includes tens of thousands of clones, roughly 92% of them seen just once. This clone was found once. The sequence was obtained from a human donor in a cohort sampled during active COVID-19. The chain combines TRBV4-3 with TRBJ2-1, with D possibly matching TRBD2 (7 bases). The sequencing input was peripheral blood. CDR3 amino acids: CASSPRGREWSEQFF. CDR3 sequence (DNA): TGCGCCAGCAGCCCTCGGGGGCGGGAGTGGAGTGAGCAGTTCTTC.